This passage covers 28 T cell receptor beta chains from one sample sequenced in a study of T cell responses to AZD1222 COVID-19 vaccine. TCRdb's copy holds only in-frame clones and misses some; the assay was immunoSEQ multiplex PCR. The sample contains about 48,000 clones, about 86% of which appear only once. Specimen: peripheral blood, collected 28 days after the second AZD1222 dose. The receptors come from an adult who received the AZD1222 COVID-19 vaccine.

V and J are TRBV10-1 and TRBJ2-1; 8 bases match TRBD1. Per the germline V gene, CDR1 is WNHNN and CDR2 is SYGVQD (reference sequence). With V trimmed by 4 bases and J by 0 bases, 2 bases remained unmatched. The CDR3 totals 15 residues. DNA for the CDR3: TGCGCCAGCAGTGCCGGGACAGGCTCCTACAATGAGCAGTTCTTC. This sequence encodes CASSAGTGSYNEQFF.

The rearrangement uses TRBV24-1 and TRBJ2-2; D is perhaps TRBD1 (6 bases). This CDR3 contains 14 residues. Germline-derived CDR1 and CDR2 are KGHDR and SFDVKD. Trimming left V 7 bases short and J 4 bases short, with 12 bases between. CDR3 coding DNA: TGTGCCACCAGACAGGGAAGAGGCACCGGGGAGCTGTTTTTT. The encoded protein is CATRQGRGTGELFF.

The DNA of the CDR3 is TGTGCCAGCAGCTCCGGTCGGGGGGACGCCTACGAGCAGTACTTC. Its translation: CASSSGRGDAYEQYF. V usage is TRBV7-6 and J usage is TRBJ2-7; TRBD2 matches 7 bases. Germline V gives CDR1 SGHVS, CDR2 FNYEAQ. V trimming: 4 bases; J trimming: 2 bases; junction bases outside the gene matches: 8. This CDR3 is 15 amino acids long.

The genes are TRBV5-1 and TRBJ2-2; D remains ambiguous. Germline loops: CDR1 SGHRS, CDR2 YFSETQ. The CDR3 loop spans 15 amino acids. Trimming cost V 1 base and J 1 base, with 8 bases left between them. In nucleotides, the CDR3 is TGCGCCAGCAGCTTGCAGCTGGTGAACACCGGGGAGCTGTTTTTT. This gives the protein CASSLQLVNTGELFF.

This chain joins TRBV28 and TRBJ2-7; D gene unclear. Germline V gives CDR1 MDHEN, CDR2 SYDVKM. This CDR3 is 13 amino acids long. With 2 bases removed from V and 2 bases from J, the gap between germline ends came to 7 bases. This chain's CDR3 is CASSLGNAYEQYF. The CDR3 nucleotides read TGTGCCAGCAGTTTAGGGAACGCCTACGAGCAGTACTTC.

J is TRBJ2-5 and V is TRBV21-1; the table's D call, TRBD1, was not checked against the DNA. TRBV21-1 is classified as a pseudogene. CDR3 size: 14 residues. The CDR3 region is CASSKVQGGETQYF. The CDR3 DNA is TGTGCCAGCAGCAAAGTCCAGGGTGGGGAGACCCAGTACTTC.

This chain links TRBV7-8 with TRBJ2-7; 8 bases agree with TRBD1. CDR1 and CDR2 (germline): SGHVS, FQNEAQ. The V segment lost 5 bases and the J segment 5 bases; nucleotides outside the gene matches: 8. The CDR3 totals 14 residues. This CDR3 is CASSPRTGINEQYF. The CDR3 DNA follows: TGTGCCAGCAGCCCACGGACAGGGATAAACGAGCAGTACTTC.

The V and J genes are TRBV28 and TRBJ2-2, with a weak D call TRBD1 (5 bases). The germline V and J ends were trimmed by 7 bases and 7 bases, with 19 bases remaining between them. Germline V gene data show CDR1 as MDHEN and CDR2 as SYDVKM. This CDR3 comprises 15 residues. The CDR3 reads CASTQGHISSGELFF. The CDR3 nucleotides read TGTGCCAGCACTCAGGGTCATATTTCGAGCGGGGAGCTGTTTTTT.

The V and J genes are TRBV6-5 and TRBJ1-5; no firm D call. This CDR3 is built from 14 residues. V lost 0 bases, J lost 3 bases, and 6 bases lay in between. CDR1 is MNHEY and CDR2 is SVGAGI in the germline V gene. The CDR3 DNA reads as TGTGCCAGCAGTTACTCTGACCTCAATCAGCCCCAGCATTTT. As protein: CASSYSDLNQPQHF.

This chain uses TRBV5-5 with TRBJ1-2; D may be TRBD1 (6 bases). CDR1 and CDR2 (germline): SGHKS, YYEKEE (reference sequence). Trimming cost V 0 bases and J 4 bases, with 19 bases left between them. This CDR3 is 17 amino acids long. In DNA form, the CDR3 reads TGTGCCAGCAGCTTGGTTGGGGGGCGGAACGTCGGCTATGGCTACACCTTC. It translates to CASSLVGGRNVGYGYTF.

This sequence joins TRBV27 and TRBJ1-6, with TRBD1 matching over 7 bases. J lost 10 bases, V lost 5 bases, and 2 bases had no gene match. The CDR3 contains 12 residues. Germline values: CDR1 MNHEY, CDR2 SMNVEV (reference sequence). CDR3 coding DNA: TGTGCCAGCAGTGACAGGGTCTCACCCCTCCACTTT. Residues: CASSDRVSPLHF.

V usage is TRBV7-2 and J usage is TRBJ1-1; 7 bases map to TRBD1. Germline V gene lookup returns CDR1 SGHTA and CDR2 FQGNSA. J was trimmed by 6 bases and V by 5 bases; bases with no gene match: 9. CDR3 size: 14 residues. CDR3 nucleotides: TGTGCCAGCAGCCTGACAGGGTTTCGCGCTGAAGCTTTCTTT. This translates into CASSLTGFRAEAFF.

CDR3 region: CASSLEGKREKLFF. CDR3 sequence (DNA): TGTGCCAGCAGCTTAGAAGGGAAGAGGGAAAAACTGTTTTTT. The chain carries TRBV7-8 and TRBJ1-4; D gene unclear. Per the germline V gene, CDR1 is SGHVS and CDR2 is FQNEAQ. V was clipped by 1 base and J by 8 bases, with 11 bases between them. CDR3 size: 14 residues.

This sequence joins TRBV19 and TRBJ2-1; TRBD2 agrees at 13 bases. CDR3 length equals 17 residues. CDR1 is LNHDA and CDR2 is SQIVND in the germline V gene (reference sequence). Losses at the gene ends were 4 bases for V and 6 bases for J; bases not matched to a gene: 9. The CDR3 nucleotides are TGTGCCAGTAGTAATCACTGGACTAGCGGGAGTTTCAATGAGCAGTTCTTC. It translates to CASSNHWTSGSFNEQFF. Complete variable domain (other parts from reference TRBV19 and TRBJ2-1): DGGITQSPKYLFRKEGQNVTLSCEQNLNHDAMYWYRQDPGQGLRLIYYSQIVNDFQKGDIAEGYSVSREKKESFPLTVTSAQKNPTAFYLCASSNHWTSGSFNEQFFGPGTRLTVL.

This chain links TRBV28 with TRBJ1-3, with D possibly matching TRBD1 (5 bases). Germline V gene sequence: CDR1 MDHEN, CDR2 SYDVKM. V lost 1 base and J lost 7, with 17 bases in between. This CDR3 has 16 residues. CDR3 nucleotide sequence: TGTGCCAGCAGTTTATCTGGGGCTGGGAGGAGGAACACCATATATTTT. This translates into CASSLSGAGRRNTIYF.

The chain couples TRBV24-1 to TRBJ1-5; a weak D match, TRBD1 (6 bases). With 4 bases removed from V and 1 base from J, the gap between germline ends came to 13 bases. Germline lookup yields CDR1 KGHDR and CDR2 SFDVKD. This CDR3 is built from 16 residues. CDR3 region: CATSDRRGESNQPQHF. CDR3 DNA sequence: TGTGCCACCAGTGACCGCAGGGGAGAGAGCAATCAGCCCCAGCATTTT.

In this sample, this clone turned up once. The chain joins TRBV24-1 to TRBJ2-1; the D gene could be TRBD1 or TRBD2 (5 bases each). CDR1 KGHDR and CDR2 SFDVKD come from the germline V gene. Trimming pared 9 bases from V and 2 bases from J, leaving 10 bases between. The CDR3 is made up of 13 amino acids. This chain's CDR3 is CATSRDPYNEQFF. The CDR3 region has the DNA TGTGCCACCTCTAGGGACCCCTACAATGAGCAGTTCTTC.

The chain recombines TRBV7-2 with TRBJ1-1; no clear D. Trimming shortened V by 5 bases and J by 5 bases, and 15 bases separated the two germline ends. Germline V lookup: CDR1 SGHTA, CDR2 FQGNSA. This CDR3 spans 14 amino acids. In DNA, the CDR3 is TGTGCCAGCAGCCCGCCACAAACACGGACTGAAGCTTTCTTT. Its translation is CASSPPQTRTEAFF.

The V and J genes are TRBV28 and TRBJ1-2; 9 bases are shared with TRBD1. This CDR3 contains 14 residues. The V segment lost 5 bases and the J segment 5 bases; nucleotides outside the gene matches: 6. Germline CDR1 reads MDHEN; CDR2 reads SYDVKM. In nucleotides, the CDR3 is TGTGCCAGCAGTACAGGGGGCGTTCAGTATGGCTACACCTTC. Translating it yields CASSTGGVQYGYTF.

The chain couples TRBV7-6 to TRBJ2-3, with 9 bases matching TRBD2. Per germline, CDR1 SGHVS and CDR2 FNYEAQ. Trimming took 5 bases from V and 2 from J; bases not matched to a gene: 14. The CDR3 has 18 residues. CDR3 nucleotide sequence: TGTGCCAGCAGCCCCCGGCATTTGAAGCGGGAGGACACAGATACGCAGTATTTT. Encoded protein: CASSPRHLKREDTDTQYF.

This chain connects TRBV20-1 to TRBJ2-7; no reliable D call. In germline, CDR1 is DFQATT, CDR2 SNEGSKA (reference sequence). This CDR3 comprises 11 residues. The V gene lost 6 bases and the J gene lost 5 bases, with 11 bases spanning the gap. As DNA, the CDR3 is TGCAGTGCGACCTCTGTGGACGAGCAGTACTTC. It yields the protein CSATSVDEQYF.

A single count supports this clone. The J gene is TRBJ2-7, the V gene TRBV2; D gene ambiguous. Trimming cost V 7 bases and J 2 bases, with 15 bases left between them. This CDR3 has 14 amino acids. CDR1 and CDR2 (germline): SNHLY, FYNNEI. The CDR3 protein is CASKRSLTPYEQYF. The CDR3 coding sequence is TGTGCCAGCAAGCGCAGTCTAACGCCCTACGAGCAGTACTTC.

V is TRBV3-1 (or the pseudogene TRBV3-2) and J is TRBJ2-1; 12 nucleotides align to TRBD2. Germline lookup yields CDR1 LGHDT and CDR2 YNNKEL (reference sequence). Trimming at V came to 4 bases and at J to 9 bases, leaving 10 bases not matched to a gene. CDR3 length: 16 residues. The CDR3 bases are TGTGCCAGCAGCCCCGCCGGGCTAGCGGGAGGGGCTGAGCAGTTCTTC. It is translated as CASSPAGLAGGAEQFF.

With regard to this clone: The junction departs from germline at one end; a sequencing error may be responsible. The gene calls are TRBV4-2 and TRBJ1-2; 9 positions agree with TRBD1. The CDR3 has 14 residues. In germline, CDR1 is LGHNA, CDR2 YNFKEQ. CDR3 DNA: TGTGCCAGCAGCCATACAGGGGGCGCCGGGGATGTGTGCTTC. This gives the protein CASSHTGGAGDVCF.

The chain combines TRBV6-5 with TRBJ1-1; D is undetermined. Germline V lookup: CDR1 MNHEY, CDR2 SVGAGI. The CDR3 runs to 13 residues. The V and J ends lost 6 bases and 0 bases respectively, with 8 bases between them. This CDR3 reads CASSLRLNTEAFF. CDR3 nucleotide sequence: TGTGCCAGCAGCCTTCGGTTGAACACTGAAGCTTTCTTT.

The chain employs TRBV11-2 and TRBJ2-1; the match to TRBD2 covers 9 bases. Germline CDR1 SGHAT, CDR2 FQNNGV. V shed 3 bases and J 8 bases; nucleotides not matched to a gene: 5. This CDR3 has 14 residues. The CDR3 spells CASSFAGGPDEQFF. CDR3 DNA: TGTGCCAGCAGCTTTGCGGGAGGGCCAGATGAGCAGTTCTTC. Together with reference TRBV11-2 and TRBJ2-1, the CDR3 gives the full variable domain: EAGVAQSPRYKIIEKRQSVAFWCNPISGHATLYWYQQILGQGPKLLIQFQNNGVVDDSQLPKDRFSAERLKGVDSTLKIQPAKLEDSAVYLCASSFAGGPDEQFFGPGTRLTVL.

Here the CDR3 reads CASMVISGANVLTF. The CDR3 DNA reads as TGTGCCAGTATGGTGATCTCTGGGGCCAACGTCCTGACTTTC. V and J are TRBV19 and TRBJ2-6; the D is unclear. The germline V and J ends were trimmed by 7 bases and 0 bases, with 7 bases remaining between them. Germline CDR1 reads LNHDA; CDR2 reads SQIVND (reference sequence). The CDR3 extends over 14 amino acids.

The CDR3: CASSLVGDSYNSPLHF. Here the CDR3 DNA reads TGTGCCAGCAGCTTAGTAGGTGACTCCTATAATTCACCCCTCCACTTT. The chain combines TRBV7-8 with TRBJ1-6; D not certain. Germline assignment: CDR1 SGHVS and CDR2 FQNEAQ. V was trimmed by 1 base and J by 0 bases, leaving 7 bases between them. The CDR3 extends over 16 amino acids.